Presented here are 19 T cell receptor beta chains from one specimen sequenced in a study of blood T cell repertoires in COVID-19. Sequenced by immunoSEQ multiplex PCR; TCRdb stores in-frame clones only, minus some. The sample includes around 270,000 clones, less than 90% of them seen just once. The sample taken for sequencing was peripheral blood. These TCRs come from a man aged 30-40 years with active or convalescent COVID-19.

This clone was recorded once. The chain recombines TRBV25-1 with TRBJ2-5, with 11 nucleotides matching TRBD2. The CDR3 runs to 17 residues. CDR1 MGHDK and CDR2 SYGVNS come from the germline V gene. Losses at the gene ends were 1 base for V and 4 bases for J; bases not matched to a gene: 8. CDR3 coding DNA: TGTGCCAGCAGTGAATCGGCTAGCGGGGGGTTCAGAGAGACCCAGTACTTC. Translated, it gives CASSESASGGFRETQYF.

A remark on this clone: Other nucleotide sequences from this sample produce the same CDR3. The CDR3 spells CASSESDEQYF. In nucleotides, the CDR3 is TGTGCCAGCAGTGAGAGTGACGAGCAGTACTTC. The chain uses TRBV25-1 and TRBJ2-7; D not certain. The V end lost 3 bases, the J end lost 5 bases, and 5 bases lay between the germline ends. This CDR3 spans 11 amino acids. Germline V CDR1 and CDR2: MGHDK, SYGVNS.

The J gene is TRBJ2-1, the V gene TRBV2; D is unclear. CDR1 is SNHLY and CDR2 is FYNNEI in the germline V gene. The CDR3 has 11 residues. Trimming cost V 3 bases and J 10 bases, with 7 bases left between them. The CDR3 loop reads CASSEVQEQFF. The DNA of the CDR3 is TGTGCCAGCAGTGAGGTTCAGGAGCAGTTCTTC. The full variable domain, in which reference TRBV2 and TRBJ2-1 provide the parts outside the CDR3, is EPEVTQTPSHQVTQMGQEVILRCVPISNHLYFYWYRQILGQKVEFLVSFYNNEISEKSEIFDDQFSVERPDGSNFTLKIRSTKLEDSAMYFCASSEVQEQFFGPGTRLTVL.

The V gene is TRBV6-5, the J gene TRBJ1-2; 9 positions agree with TRBD1. The CDR3 spans 16 residues. Trimming at V came to 0 bases and at J to 5 bases, leaving 7 bases not matched to a gene. CDR1 and CDR2 from the germline V gene are MNHEY and SVGAGI. Here the CDR3 DNA reads TGTGCCAGCAGTTACTCCTCGGGACAGGGAAAATATGGCTACACCTTC. Translated, it gives CASSYSSGQGKYGYTF.

The rearrangement links TRBV10-1 to TRBJ2-7; D not resolved. The CDR3 is made up of 12 amino acids. V lost 2 bases and J lost 3, with 5 bases in between. CDR1 is WNHNN and CDR2 is SYGVQD in the germline V gene (reference sequence). CDR3 in amino acids: CASSEGGYEQYF. As DNA, the CDR3 is TGCGCCAGCAGTGAGGGCGGCTACGAGCAGTACTTC.

In this sample, this clone turned up once. The gene calls are TRBV6-5 and TRBJ2-5; D unresolved. The CDR3 has 12 amino acids. CDR1 and CDR2 (germline): MNHEY, SVGAGI. Deletions cut 4 bases from V and 6 bases from J, with 9 bases between. CDR3 region: CASSSSRKTQYF. The CDR3 DNA sequence: TGTGCCAGCAGTTCTTCTAGGAAGACCCAGTACTTC.

The V gene is TRBV7-2, the J gene TRBJ2-2; D is unresolved. With 4 bases removed from V and 1 base from J, the gap between germline ends came to 10 bases. The CDR3 consists of 15 residues. The germline CDR1 and CDR2 sequences are SGHTA and FQGNSA. The chain's CDR3 is CASSYSAWNTGELFF. In nucleotides, the CDR3 is TGTGCCAGCAGCTACAGTGCCTGGAACACCGGGGAGCTGTTTTTT.

The chain combines TRBV3-1 (or the pseudogene TRBV3-2) with TRBJ1-6, with TRBD1 as a possible D gene (6 bases). V lost 3 bases, J lost 9 bases, and 12 bases lay in between. The CDR3 runs 14 residues. From germline, CDR1 is LGHDT and CDR2 YNNKEL (reference sequence). The CDR3 loop reads CASSHGGVGSPLHF. The CDR3 DNA reads as TGTGCCAGCAGCCATGGGGGCGTTGGTTCACCCCTCCACTTT.

The chain joins TRBV6-2 or TRBV6-3 to TRBJ2-3; 9 nucleotides match TRBD1. The CDR3 is 15 amino acids. The V gene end was trimmed by 6 bases and the J gene end by 2 bases; junction bases not matched to a gene: 6. Per the germline V gene, CDR1 is MNHEY and CDR2 is SVGEGT. The CDR3 nucleotides read TGTGCCAGCAGCTCCGGGACAGGGCACACAGATACGCAGTATTTT. Its translation is CASSSGTGHTDTQYF.

This clone came up once. The chain links TRBV19 to TRBJ1-3, with TRBD1 matching over 10 bases. Germline V CDR1 and CDR2: LNHDA, SQIVND (reference sequence). V lost 8 bases to trimming and J lost 2 bases; unmatched junction nucleotides: 12. The CDR3 is made up of 17 amino acids. CDR3 residues: CASAGTGDARAGNTIYF. CDR3 bases: TGTGCCAGTGCCGGGACAGGGGACGCCAGGGCTGGAAACACCATATATTTT.

The chain couples TRBV4-1 to TRBJ2-5; no firm D call. This CDR3 contains 16 residues. Trimming took off 1 base at V and 1 base at J, with 13 bases between the two ends. Germline CDR1 MGHRA, CDR2 YSYEKL. CDR3 residues: CASSQVSRLGQETQYF. The CDR3 DNA sequence: TGCGCCAGCAGCCAAGTATCCAGGTTAGGCCAAGAGACCCAGTACTTC.

This clone was counted once. The rearrangement uses TRBV5-1 and TRBJ2-3; no clear D. This CDR3 contains 14 residues. Germline assignment: CDR1 SGHRS and CDR2 YFSETQ. The V end lost 0 bases, the J end lost 2 bases, and 7 bases lay between the germline ends. The CDR3 sequence is CASSLDRPTDTQYF. In nucleotides, the CDR3 is TGCGCCAGCAGCTTGGACAGACCCACAGATACGCAGTATTTT.

This clone has more than one count but fewer than ten. J is TRBJ2-3 and V is TRBV7-9, with 14 bases aligning to TRBD2. V was clipped by 6 bases and J by 6 bases; unmatched bases: 11. This CDR3 region has 17 residues. From germline, CDR1 is SEHNR and CDR2 FQNEAQ (reference sequence). The CDR3 DNA sequence: TGTGCCAGCAGTCCAAAGAGACTAGCGGGGGGGCTTGATACGCAGTATTTT. It encodes CASSPKRLAGGLDTQYF.

CDR3 DNA sequence: TGTGCCAGCAGTTCAACCGGACAGGGGGATATTTCACCCCTCCACTTT. Protein sequence: CASSSTGQGDISPLHF. This chain links TRBV6-5 with TRBJ1-6; 10 bases match TRBD1. The CDR3 extends over 16 amino acids. After removal of 4 bases from V and 9 bases from J, the junction contained 9 bases not matched to a gene. The germline gives CDR1 MNHEY, CDR2 SVGAGI.

This sequence joins TRBV25-1 and TRBJ2-7, with a weak D call TRBD2 (6 bases). Germline assignment: CDR1 MGHDK and CDR2 SYGVNS. The CDR3 extends over 15 amino acids. Trimming took off 4 bases at V and 0 bases at J, with 13 bases between the two ends. The CDR3 here is CASSVDWGVSYEQYF. The CDR3 DNA is TGTGCCAGCAGTGTGGACTGGGGGGTCTCCTACGAGCAGTACTTC.

The V gene is TRBV29-1, the J gene TRBJ2-1; D perhaps matches TRBD1 (5 bases). The CDR3 runs to 11 residues. V lost 7 bases and J lost 8, with 12 bases in between. The germline CDR1 and CDR2 sequences are SQVTM and ANQGSEA. CDR3 in amino acids: CSGGPQDEQFF. The CDR3 region has the DNA TGCAGCGGGGGCCCTCAGGATGAGCAGTTCTTC.

V is TRBV10-1 and J is TRBJ1-1; D might be TRBD1 (5 bases). Trimming left V 9 bases short and J 1 base short, with 21 bases between. From germline, CDR1 is WNHNN and CDR2 SYGVQD (reference sequence). The length of the CDR3 is 16 residues. DNA of the CDR3: TGCGCCAGGGGCGGGGCAGGGTACGGAGGGAACACTGAAGCTTTCTTT. It specifies CARGGAGYGGNTEAFF.

The chain is built from TRBV5-6 and TRBJ1-6, with D possibly TRBD1 on 5 matching bases. CDR1 is SGHDT and CDR2 is YYEEEE in the germline V gene. This CDR3 is 15 amino acids long. V lost 4 bases, J lost 3 bases, and 11 bases lay in between. The CDR3 DNA sequence: TGTGCCAGCAGCGCAGGGTTCGGCTATAATTCACCCCTCCACTTT. This sequence encodes CASSAGFGYNSPLHF. Complete variable domain (other parts from reference TRBV5-6 and TRBJ1-6): DAGVTQSPTHLIKTRGQQVTLRCSPKSGHDTVSWYQQALGQGPQFIFQYYEEEERQRGNFPDRFSGHQFPNYSSELNVNALLLGDSALYLCASSAGFGYNSPLHFGNGTRLTVT.

About this clone: A far bigger clonotype differs at one base, so this is likely a read error. The chain has TRBV27 and TRBJ1-5; D might be TRBD1 (6 bases). V was clipped by 4 bases and J by 2 bases, with 6 bases between them. Germline V CDR1 and CDR2: MNHEY, SMNVEV (reference sequence). This CDR3 has 13 residues. The CDR3 DNA reads TGTGCCAGCAGTTCAGGGGGCAATCAGCCCCAGCATTTT. Its translation: CASSSGGNQPQHF.